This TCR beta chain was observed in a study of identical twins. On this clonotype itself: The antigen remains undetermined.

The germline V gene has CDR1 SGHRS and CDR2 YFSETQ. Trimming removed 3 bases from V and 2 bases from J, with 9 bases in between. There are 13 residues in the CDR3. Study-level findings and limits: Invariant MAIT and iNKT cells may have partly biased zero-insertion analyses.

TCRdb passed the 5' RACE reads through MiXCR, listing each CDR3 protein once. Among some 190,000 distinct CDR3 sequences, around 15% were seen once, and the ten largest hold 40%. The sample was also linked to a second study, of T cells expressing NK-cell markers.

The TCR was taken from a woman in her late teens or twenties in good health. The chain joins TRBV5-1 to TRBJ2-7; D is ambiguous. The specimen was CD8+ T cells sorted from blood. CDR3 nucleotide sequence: TGCGCCAGCAGCTCAGGAGATCCCTACGAGCAGTACTTC. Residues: CASSSGDPYEQYF. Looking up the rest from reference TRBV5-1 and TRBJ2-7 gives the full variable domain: KAGVTQTPRYLIKTRGQQVTLSCSPISGHRSVSWYQQTPGQGLQFLFEYFSETQRNKGNFPGRFSGRQFSNSRSEMNVSTLELGDSALYLCASSSGDPYEQYFGPGTRLTVT.